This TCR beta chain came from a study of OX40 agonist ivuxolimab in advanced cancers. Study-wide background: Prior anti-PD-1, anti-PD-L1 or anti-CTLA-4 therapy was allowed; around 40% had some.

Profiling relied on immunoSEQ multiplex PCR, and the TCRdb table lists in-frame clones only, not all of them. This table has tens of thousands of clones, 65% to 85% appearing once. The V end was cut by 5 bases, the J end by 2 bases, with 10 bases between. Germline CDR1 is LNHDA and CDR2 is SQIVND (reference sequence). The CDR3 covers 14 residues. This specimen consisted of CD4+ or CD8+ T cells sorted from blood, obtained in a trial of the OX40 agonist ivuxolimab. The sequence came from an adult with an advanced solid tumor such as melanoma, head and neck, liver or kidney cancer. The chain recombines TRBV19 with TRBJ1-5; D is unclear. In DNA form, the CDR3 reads TGTGCCAGTAGTTTGCCCTCGGGCAATCAGCCCCAGCATTTT. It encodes CASSLPSGNQPQHF.